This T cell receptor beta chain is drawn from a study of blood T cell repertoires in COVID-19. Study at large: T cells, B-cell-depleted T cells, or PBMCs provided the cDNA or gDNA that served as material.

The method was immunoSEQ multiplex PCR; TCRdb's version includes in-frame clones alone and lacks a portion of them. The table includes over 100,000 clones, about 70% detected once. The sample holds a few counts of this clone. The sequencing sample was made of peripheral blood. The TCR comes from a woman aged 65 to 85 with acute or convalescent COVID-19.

The CDR3 loop is CASSVEDTYEQYF. CDR3 DNA: TGTGCCAGCAGCGTAGAGGACACCTACGAGCAGTACTTC. The chain is built from TRBV9 and TRBJ2-7; D may be TRBD1 (5 bases). The CDR3 is 13 residues long. CDR1 is SGDLS, CDR2 YYNGEE, per germline. V was trimmed by 0 bases and J by 2 bases, leaving 6 bases between them.